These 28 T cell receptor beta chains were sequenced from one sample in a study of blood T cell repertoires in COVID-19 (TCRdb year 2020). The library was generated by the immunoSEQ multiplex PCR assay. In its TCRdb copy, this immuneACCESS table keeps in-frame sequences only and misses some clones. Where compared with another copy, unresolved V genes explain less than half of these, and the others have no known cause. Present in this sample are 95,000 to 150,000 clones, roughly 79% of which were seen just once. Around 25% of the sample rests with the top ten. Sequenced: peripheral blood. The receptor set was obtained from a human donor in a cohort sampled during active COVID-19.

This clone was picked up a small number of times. In DNA, the CDR3 is TGTGCCAGCAGGCGGACTAGCGGAAACACAGATACGCAGTATTTT. It yields the protein CASRRTSGNTDTQYF. The V and J genes are TRBV14 and TRBJ2-3; 10 nucleotides match TRBD2. Germline CDR1 and CDR2: SGHDN and FVKESK. CDR3 length: 15 residues. Unmatched junction bases numbered 5, after V lost 6 bases and J lost 2 bases.

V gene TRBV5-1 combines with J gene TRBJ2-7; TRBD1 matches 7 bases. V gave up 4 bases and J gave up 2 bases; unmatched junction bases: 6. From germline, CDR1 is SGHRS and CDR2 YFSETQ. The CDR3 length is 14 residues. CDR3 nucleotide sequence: TGCGCCAGCAGCGCTACAGGGGAGACCTACGAGCAGTACTTC. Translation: CASSATGETYEQYF. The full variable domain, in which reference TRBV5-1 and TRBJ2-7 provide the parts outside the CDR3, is KAGVTQTPRYLIKTRGQQVTLSCSPISGHRSVSWYQQTPGQGLQFLFEYFSETQRNKGNFPGRFSGRQFSNSRSEMNVSTLELGDSALYLCASSATGETYEQYFGPGTRLTVT.

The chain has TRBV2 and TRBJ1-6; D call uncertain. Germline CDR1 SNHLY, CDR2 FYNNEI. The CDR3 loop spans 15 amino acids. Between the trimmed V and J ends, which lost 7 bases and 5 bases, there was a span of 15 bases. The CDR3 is CASNRAINDNSPLHF. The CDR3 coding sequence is TGTGCCAGCAACCGAGCCATTAACGATAATTCACCCCTCCACTTT.

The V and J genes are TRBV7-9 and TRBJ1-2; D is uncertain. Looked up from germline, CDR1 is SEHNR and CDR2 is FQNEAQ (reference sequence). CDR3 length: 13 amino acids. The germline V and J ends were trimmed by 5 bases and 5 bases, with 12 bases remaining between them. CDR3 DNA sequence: TGTGCCAGCAGCGTCCTTGGAGGGTATGGCTACACCTTC. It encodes CASSVLGGYGYTF.

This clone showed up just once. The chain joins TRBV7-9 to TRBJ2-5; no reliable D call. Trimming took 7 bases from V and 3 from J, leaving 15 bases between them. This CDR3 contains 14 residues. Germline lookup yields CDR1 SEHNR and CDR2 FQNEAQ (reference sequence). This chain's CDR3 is CASTSRGVEETQYF. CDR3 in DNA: TGTGCCAGCACCTCGCGAGGTGTAGAAGAGACCCAGTACTTC. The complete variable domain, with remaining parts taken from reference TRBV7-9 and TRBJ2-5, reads DTGVSQNPRHKITKRGQNVTFRCDPISEHNRLYWYRQTLGQGPEFLTYFQNEAQLEKSRLLSDRFSAERPKGSFSTLEIQRTEQGDSAMYLCASTSRGVEETQYFGPGTRLLVL.

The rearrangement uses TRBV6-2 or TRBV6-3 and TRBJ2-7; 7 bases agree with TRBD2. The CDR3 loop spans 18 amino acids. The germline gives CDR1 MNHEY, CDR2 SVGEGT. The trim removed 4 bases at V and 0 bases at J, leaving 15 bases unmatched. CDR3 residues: CASSSSPELAGVSYEQYF. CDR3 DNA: TGTGCCAGCAGTTCCTCCCCCGAACTCGCGGGAGTCTCCTACGAGCAGTACTTC.

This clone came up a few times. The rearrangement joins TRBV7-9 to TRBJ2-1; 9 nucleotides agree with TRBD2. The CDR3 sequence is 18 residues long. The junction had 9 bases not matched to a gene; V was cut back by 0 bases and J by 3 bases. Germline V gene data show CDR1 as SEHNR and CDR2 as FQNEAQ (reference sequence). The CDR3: CASSLAPSGRGGYNEQFF. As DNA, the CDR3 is TGTGCCAGCAGCTTAGCCCCTTCCGGGCGGGGGGGCTACAATGAGCAGTTCTTC.

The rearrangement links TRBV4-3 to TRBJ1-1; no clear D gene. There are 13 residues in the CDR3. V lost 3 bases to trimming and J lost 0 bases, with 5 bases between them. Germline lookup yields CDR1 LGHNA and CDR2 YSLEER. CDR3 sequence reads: CASSQRMNTEAFF. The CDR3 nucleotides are TGCGCCAGCAGCCAGAGGATGAACACTGAAGCTTTCTTT.

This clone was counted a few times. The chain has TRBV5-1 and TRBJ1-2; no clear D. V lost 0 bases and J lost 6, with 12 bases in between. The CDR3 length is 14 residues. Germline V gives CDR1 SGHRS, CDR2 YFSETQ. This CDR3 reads CASSLDETPHGYTF. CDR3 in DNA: TGCGCCAGCAGCTTGGATGAGACTCCTCATGGCTACACCTTC. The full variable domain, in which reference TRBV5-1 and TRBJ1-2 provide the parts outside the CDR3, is KAGVTQTPRYLIKTRGQQVTLSCSPISGHRSVSWYQQTPGQGLQFLFEYFSETQRNKGNFPGRFSGRQFSNSRSEMNVSTLELGDSALYLCASSLDETPHGYTFGSGTRLTVV.

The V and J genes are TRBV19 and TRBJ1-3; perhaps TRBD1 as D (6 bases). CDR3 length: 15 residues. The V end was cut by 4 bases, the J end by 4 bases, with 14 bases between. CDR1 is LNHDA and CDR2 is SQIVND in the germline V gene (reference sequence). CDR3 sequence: CASSTRQALGNTIYF. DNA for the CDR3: TGTGCCAGTAGTACCCGACAGGCGCTGGGAAACACCATATATTTT.

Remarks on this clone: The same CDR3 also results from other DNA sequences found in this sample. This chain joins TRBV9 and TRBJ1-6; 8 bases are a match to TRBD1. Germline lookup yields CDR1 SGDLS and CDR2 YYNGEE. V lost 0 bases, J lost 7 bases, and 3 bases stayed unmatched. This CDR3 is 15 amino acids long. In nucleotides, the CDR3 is TGTGCCAGCAGCGTAGGCGACAGGGGAAATTCACCCCTCCACTTT. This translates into CASSVGDRGNSPLHF. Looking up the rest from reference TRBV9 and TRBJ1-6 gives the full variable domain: DSGVTQTPKHLITATGQRVTLRCSPRSGDLSVYWYQQSLDQGLQFLIQYYNGEERAKGNILERFSAQQFPDLHSELNLSSLELGDSALYFCASSVGDRGNSPLHFGNGTRLTVT.

The DNA for the CDR3 is TGTGCCAGCAGTTCCACCGGGACAGGGCTAATCTACGAGCAGTACTTC. This sequence encodes CASSSTGTGLIYEQYF. The V gene is TRBV28, the J gene TRBJ2-7; 9 bases are shared with TRBD1. The CDR3 contains 16 residues. The ends lost 4 bases at V and 3 bases at J; junction bases unmatched: 10. Germline loops: CDR1 MDHEN, CDR2 SYDVKM.

The CDR3 nucleotides are TGTGCCAGCTCATCTGACGGGAACACAGATACGCAGTATTTT. Residues: CASSSDGNTDTQYF. The chain has TRBV18 and TRBJ2-3; TRBD2 might be the D (5 bases). Trimming removed 5 bases at V and 2 bases at J, with 11 bases between. Germline CDR1 is KGHSH and CDR2 is LQKENI. The CDR3 contains 14 residues.

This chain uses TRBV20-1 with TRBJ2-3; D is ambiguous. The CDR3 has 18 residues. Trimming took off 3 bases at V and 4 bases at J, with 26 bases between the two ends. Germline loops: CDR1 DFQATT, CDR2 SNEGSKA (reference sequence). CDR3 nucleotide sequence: TGCAGTGCTAGTTCTTCCAGGCAACCCGACGTAGGCGCAGATACGCAGTATTTT. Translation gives CSASSSRQPDVGADTQYF.

The DNA for the CDR3 is TGCAGCGTTGCGTCTTGGGGACTAGCGGTTCAAGAGACCCAGTACTTC. Amino acid sequence: CSVASWGLAVQETQYF. The V and J genes are TRBV29-1 and TRBJ2-5; TRBD2 agrees at 11 bases. The CDR3 runs to 16 residues. Looked up from germline, CDR1 is SQVTM and CDR2 is ANQGSEA. The V gene end was trimmed by 4 bases and the J gene end by 2 bases; junction bases not matched to a gene: 9.

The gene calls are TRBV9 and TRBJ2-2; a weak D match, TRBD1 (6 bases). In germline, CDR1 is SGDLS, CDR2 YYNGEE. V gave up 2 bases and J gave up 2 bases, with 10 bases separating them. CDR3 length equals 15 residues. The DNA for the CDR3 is TGTGCCAGCAGCGTGGGGGCTGGTAACACCGGGGAGCTGTTTTTT. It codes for CASSVGAGNTGELFF.

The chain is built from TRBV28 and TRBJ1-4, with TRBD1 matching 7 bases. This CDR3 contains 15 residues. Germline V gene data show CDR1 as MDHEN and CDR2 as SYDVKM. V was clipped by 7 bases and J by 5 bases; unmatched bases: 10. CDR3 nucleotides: TGTGCCAGCACCCGACAGGGCGCTCTCAATGAAAAACTGTTTTTT. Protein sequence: CASTRQGALNEKLFF. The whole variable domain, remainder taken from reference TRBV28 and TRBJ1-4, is DVKVTQSSRYLVKRTGEKVFLECVQDMDHENMFWYRQDPGLGLRLIYFSYDVKMKEKGDIPEGYSVSREKKERFSLILESASTNQTSMYLCASTRQGALNEKLFFGSGTQLSVL.

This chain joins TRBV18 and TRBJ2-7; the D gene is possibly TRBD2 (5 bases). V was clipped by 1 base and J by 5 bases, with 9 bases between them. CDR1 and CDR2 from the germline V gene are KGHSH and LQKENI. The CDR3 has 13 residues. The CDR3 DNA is TGTGCCAGCTCACCACTCGAGGGTAACGAGCAGTACTTC. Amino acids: CASSPLEGNEQYF.

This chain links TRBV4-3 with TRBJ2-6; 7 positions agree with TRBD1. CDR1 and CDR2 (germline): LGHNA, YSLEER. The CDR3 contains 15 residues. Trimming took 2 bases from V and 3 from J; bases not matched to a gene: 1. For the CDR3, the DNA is TGCGCCAGCAGCCAACGGACAGGTGGGGCCAACGTCCTGACTTTC. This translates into CASSQRTGGANVLTF.

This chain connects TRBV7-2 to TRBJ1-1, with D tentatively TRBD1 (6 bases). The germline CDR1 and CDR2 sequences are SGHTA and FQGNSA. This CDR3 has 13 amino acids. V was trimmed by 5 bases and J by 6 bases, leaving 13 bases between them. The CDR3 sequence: CASSPGWGPEAFF. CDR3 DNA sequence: TGTGCCAGCAGCCCGGGGTGGGGGCCTGAAGCTTTCTTT.

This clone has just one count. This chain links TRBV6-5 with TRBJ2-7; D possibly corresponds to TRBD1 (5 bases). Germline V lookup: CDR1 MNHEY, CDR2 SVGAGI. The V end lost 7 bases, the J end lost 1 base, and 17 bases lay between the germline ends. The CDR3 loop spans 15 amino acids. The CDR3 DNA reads TGTGCCAGCACCTACCGGACACCACGTTCCTACGAGCAGTACTTC. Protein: CASTYRTPRSYEQYF.

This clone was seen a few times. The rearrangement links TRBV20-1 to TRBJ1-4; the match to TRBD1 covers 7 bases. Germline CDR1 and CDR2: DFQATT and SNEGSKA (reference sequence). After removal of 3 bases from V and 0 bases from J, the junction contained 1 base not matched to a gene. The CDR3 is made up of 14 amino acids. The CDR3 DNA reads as TGCAGTGCTAGTCAGGGGGCAACTAATGAAAAACTGTTTTTT. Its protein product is CSASQGATNEKLFF.

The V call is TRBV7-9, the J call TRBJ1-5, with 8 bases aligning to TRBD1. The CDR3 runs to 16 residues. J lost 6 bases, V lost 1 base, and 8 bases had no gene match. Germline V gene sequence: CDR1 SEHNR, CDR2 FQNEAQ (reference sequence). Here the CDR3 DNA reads TGTGCCAGCAGCTTAGAGGCAGGGGGCATAAGTCAGCCCCAGCATTTT. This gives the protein CASSLEAGGISQPQHF. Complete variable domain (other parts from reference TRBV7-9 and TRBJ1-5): DTGVSQNPRHKITKRGQNVTFRCDPISEHNRLYWYRQTLGQGPEFLTYFQNEAQLEKSRLLSDRFSAERPKGSFSTLEIQRTEQGDSAMYLCASSLEAGGISQPQHFGDGTRLSIL.

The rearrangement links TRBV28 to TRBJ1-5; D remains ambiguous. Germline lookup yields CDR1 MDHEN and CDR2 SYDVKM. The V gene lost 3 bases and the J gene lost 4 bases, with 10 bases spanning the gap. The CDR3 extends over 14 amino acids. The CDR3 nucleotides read TGTGCCAGCAGTTTCGGCGGGGAGAATCAGCCCCAGCATTTT. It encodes CASSFGGENQPQHF. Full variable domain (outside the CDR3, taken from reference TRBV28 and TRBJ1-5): DVKVTQSSRYLVKRTGEKVFLECVQDMDHENMFWYRQDPGLGLRLIYFSYDVKMKEKGDIPEGYSVSREKKERFSLILESASTNQTSMYLCASSFGGENQPQHFGDGTRLSIL.

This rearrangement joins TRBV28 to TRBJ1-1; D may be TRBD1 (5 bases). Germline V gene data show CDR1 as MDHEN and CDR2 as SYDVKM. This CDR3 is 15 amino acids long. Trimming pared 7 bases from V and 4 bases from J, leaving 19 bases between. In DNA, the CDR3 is TGTGCCAGCACGTACGGCGGACACCTGGGCACTGAAGCTTTCTTT. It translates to CASTYGGHLGTEAFF.

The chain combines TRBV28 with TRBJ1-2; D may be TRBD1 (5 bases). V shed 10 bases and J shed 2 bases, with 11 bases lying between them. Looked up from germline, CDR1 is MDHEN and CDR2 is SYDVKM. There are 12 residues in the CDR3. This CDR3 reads CAIRRANYGYTF. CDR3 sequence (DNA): TGTGCCATACGCAGGGCGAACTATGGCTACACCTTC.

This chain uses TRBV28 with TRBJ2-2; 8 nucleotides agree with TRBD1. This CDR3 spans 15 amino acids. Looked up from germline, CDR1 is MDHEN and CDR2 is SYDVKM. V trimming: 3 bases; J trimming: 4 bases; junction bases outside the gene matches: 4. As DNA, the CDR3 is TGTGCCAGCAGTTTCTCTACAGGGGGCACCGGGGAGCTGTTTTTT. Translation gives CASSFSTGGTGELFF.

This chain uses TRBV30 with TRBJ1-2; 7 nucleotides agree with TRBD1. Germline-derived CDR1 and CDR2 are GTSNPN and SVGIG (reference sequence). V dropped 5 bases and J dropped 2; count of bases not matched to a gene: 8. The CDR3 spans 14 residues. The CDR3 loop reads CAWGPGQRNYGYTF. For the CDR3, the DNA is TGTGCCTGGGGACCGGGACAGAGAAACTATGGCTACACCTTC.